This T cell receptor (beta chain) originates from a study of blood T cell repertoires in COVID-19. This CDR3 spans 13 amino acids. Germline V lookup: CDR1 GTSNPN, CDR2 SVGIG (reference sequence). This table comes from immunoSEQ multiplex PCR, and its TCRdb copy is limited to in-frame clones, with some not included. The sample has under 400,000 clones, 70% to 90% seen once. The sequence was obtained from a woman aged 25 to 39 with COVID-19, enrolled during active disease. The chain is built from TRBV30 and TRBJ2-1, with D unclear. The source material was peripheral blood. As DNA, the CDR3 is TGTGCTGCCGGTGGTGACTCCTACAATGAGCAGTTCTTC. Translation gives CAAGGDSYNEQFF.